This entry lists 8 T cell receptor beta chains sequenced from one sample in a study of shared clonotypes between healthy human individuals. Profiling relied on immunoSEQ multiplex PCR, and the TCRdb table lists in-frame clones only, not all of them. This table holds 2.3 million or so clones, more than 85% found once. Source material: naive CD4+ T cells from PBMCs. Subset noted: CD45RA+ positively selected. The receptor source for this set is a man aged 18 to 29 in good health. Some clones in this sample may be carry-over from other donors' samples.

This clone was seen only a few times. The rearrangement uses TRBV29-1 and TRBJ1-1; TRBD1 is a possible D gene (6 bases). The V end lost 6 bases, the J end lost 1 base, and 18 bases lay between the germline ends. The length of the CDR3 is 15 residues. Germline V lookup: CDR1 SQVTM, CDR2 ANQGSEA. The CDR3 DNA follows: TGCAGCGTGGAGGAACCCGGGACATCGAACACTGAAGCTTTCTTT. Its translation is CSVEEPGTSNTEAFF.

The chain joins TRBV7-9 to TRBJ2-1, with 8 bases fitting TRBD1. CDR3 length: 14 amino acids. V dropped 3 bases and J dropped 10; count of bases not matched to a gene: 8. Germline V lookup: CDR1 SEHNR, CDR2 FQNEAQ (reference sequence). The CDR3 reads CASSLGTGLTEQFF. In nucleotides, the CDR3 is TGTGCCAGCAGCTTGGGGACAGGACTGACCGAGCAGTTCTTC.

The chain is built from TRBV29-1 and TRBJ2-7, with a possible D match to TRBD1 (5 bases). V lost 1 base, J lost 0 bases, and 10 bases lay in between. Germline values: CDR1 SQVTM, CDR2 ANQGSEA. The CDR3 extends over 14 amino acids. Written as DNA, the CDR3 is TGCAGCGTTGAAGGGGGCGTTAGCTCCTACGAGCAGTACTTC. Its translation is CSVEGGVSSYEQYF.

The chain has TRBV2 and TRBJ1-1; the D is unclear. V was cut by 6 bases and J by 0 bases, with 8 bases left in between. Germline assignment: CDR1 SNHLY and CDR2 FYNNEI. The CDR3 covers 13 residues. In DNA, the CDR3 is TGTGCCAGCAGGCCCAGTCTGAACACTGAAGCTTTCTTT. Amino acids: CASRPSLNTEAFF.

The chain employs TRBV5-1 and TRBJ2-6; no clear D. CDR1 SGHRS and CDR2 YFSETQ come from the germline V gene. Trimming stripped 0 bases from V and 1 base from J, with 14 bases between. The length of the CDR3 is 18 residues. The CDR3 loop reads CASSLDRPGESGANVLTF. The CDR3 DNA is TGCGCCAGCAGCTTGGACAGACCAGGCGAATCTGGGGCCAACGTCCTGACTTTC.

This chain uses TRBV7-3 with TRBJ1-1; no firm D call. The CDR3 extends over 13 amino acids. Per the germline V gene, CDR1 is SGHTA and CDR2 is FQGTGA. V lost 5 bases to trimming and J lost 3 bases, with 10 bases between them. CDR3 DNA sequence: TGTGCCAGCAGCCGAGGGCCTGACACTGAAGCTTTCTTT. It encodes CASSRGPDTEAFF.

The rearrangement links TRBV5-4 to TRBJ2-5; D perhaps matches TRBD1 (6 bases). CDR3 length: 14 residues. Germline CDR1 reads SGHNT; CDR2 reads YYREEE (reference sequence). V lost 5 bases and J 3 bases, leaving 14 bases between the germline ends. The CDR3: CASRPGQREETQYF. CDR3 nucleotides: TGTGCCAGCAGACCTGGACAGCGAGAAGAGACCCAGTACTTC.

V usage is TRBV28 and J usage is TRBJ1-4, with D hard to call. Deletions cut 5 bases from V and 4 bases from J, with 14 bases between. CDR1 MDHEN and CDR2 SYDVKM come from the germline V gene. The CDR3 consists of 15 residues. This CDR3 reads CASSLWSSGNEKLFF. CDR3 DNA sequence: TGTGCCAGCAGTCTTTGGTCCAGCGGTAATGAAAAACTGTTTTTT.